This is a list of T cell receptor beta chains from one sample in a study of graft-versus-host responses after intestinal transplantation. No antigens are known for them. Using immunoSEQ multiplex PCR, the repertoire was profiled, and TCRdb retains in-frame clones only, with some absent. The sample yields about 94,000 clones, 75% to 95% seen once. The sample in question was unstimulated CD8+ T cells sorted from spleen or lymph node cells, obtained before intestinal transplant. These receptors were obtained from a human donor who received an intestinal transplant. CDR3s include the opening cysteine and the closing phenylalanine or tryptophan. A D gene is named only where the DNA matches it firmly. Size is omitted from some rows. Given values are once, few, many or a class for expanded clones.

CDR3 protein,CDR3 DNA,D gene,V gene,clone size,J gene
CASSPGQASYEQYF,TGTGCCAGCAGCCCGGGACAGGCCTCCTACGAGCAGTACTTC,TRBD1,TRBV7-9,-,TRBJ2-7
CASSNTDTQYF,TGCGCCAGCAGCAATACAGATACGCAGTATTTT,-,TRBV10-2,-,TRBJ2-3
CASSQVTGPEQYF,TGCGCCAGCAGCCAAGTTACAGGTCCCGAGCAGTACTTC,-,TRBV4-1,-,TRBJ2-7
CASSIGTPGPEAFF,TGCGCCAGCAGCATAGGGACACCCGGACCTGAAGCTTTCTTT,-,TRBV5-1,once,TRBJ1-1
CASSPHGAQETQYF,TGCGCCAGCAGCCCCCATGGGGCACAAGAGACCCAGTACTTC,-,TRBV5-1,-,TRBJ2-5
CASSLLGGYEQYF,TGTGCCAGCAGCTTACTCGGGGGCTACGAGCAGTACTTC,-,TRBV7-9,-,TRBJ2-7
CASSWDYTNEQFF,TGTGCCAGCAGCTGGGACTACACCAATGAGCAGTTCTTC,TRBD2,TRBV5-4,-,TRBJ2-1
CASSYHRGRYEQYF,TGTGCCAGCAGCTACCACAGGGGGCGCTACGAGCAGTACTTC,TRBD1,TRBV28,-,TRBJ2-7
CASSHPLAGTDTGELFF,TGCGCCAGCAGCCATCCCCTAGCGGGAACGGACACCGGGGAGCTGTTTTTT,TRBD2,TRBV4-1,-,TRBJ2-2
CASSYPGGEQYF,TGTGCCAGCAGCTACCCGGGAGGCGAGCAGTACTTC,TRBD2,TRBV7-9,-,TRBJ2-7
CSAQNIGELFF,TGCAGCGCCCAGAACATCGGGGAGCTGTTTTTT,-,TRBV29-1,-,TRBJ2-2
CASSQDVRSGYEQYF,TGCGCCAGCAGCCAAGATGTCCGAAGCGGCTACGAGCAGTACTTC,-,TRBV4-3,-,TRBJ2-7